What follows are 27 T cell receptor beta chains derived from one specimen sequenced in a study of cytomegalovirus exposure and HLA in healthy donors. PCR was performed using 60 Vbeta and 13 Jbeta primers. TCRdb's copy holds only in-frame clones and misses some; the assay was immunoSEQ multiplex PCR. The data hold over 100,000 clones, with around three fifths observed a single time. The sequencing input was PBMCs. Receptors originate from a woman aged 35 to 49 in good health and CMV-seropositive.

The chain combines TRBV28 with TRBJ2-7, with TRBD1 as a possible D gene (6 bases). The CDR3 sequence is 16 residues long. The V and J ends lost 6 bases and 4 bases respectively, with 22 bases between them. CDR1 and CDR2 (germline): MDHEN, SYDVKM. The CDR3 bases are TGTGCCAGCAGCCCGGGGACACTCCGATTGGGGTACGAGCAGTACTTC. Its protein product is CASSPGTLRLGYEQYF.

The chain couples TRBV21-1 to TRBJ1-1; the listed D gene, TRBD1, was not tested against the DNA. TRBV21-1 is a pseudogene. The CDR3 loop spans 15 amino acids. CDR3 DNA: TGTGCCAGCAGCCCCCGGGACAGGGATTTTACTGAAGCTTTCTTT. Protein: CASSPRDRDFTEAFF.

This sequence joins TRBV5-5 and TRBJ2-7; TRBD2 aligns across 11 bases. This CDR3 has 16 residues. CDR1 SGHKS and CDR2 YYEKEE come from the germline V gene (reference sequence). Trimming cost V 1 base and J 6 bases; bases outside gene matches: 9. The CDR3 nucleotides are TGTGCCAGCAGCTTGACTAGCGGGAGAGGTTACTCCGAGCAGTACTTC. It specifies CASSLTSGRGYSEQYF. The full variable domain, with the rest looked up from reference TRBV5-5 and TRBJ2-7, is DAGVTQSPTHLIKTRGQQVTLRCSPISGHKSVSWYQQVLGQGPQFIFQYYEKEERGRGNFPDRFSARQFPNYSSELNVNALLLGDSALYLCASSLTSGRGYSEQYFGPGTRLTVT.

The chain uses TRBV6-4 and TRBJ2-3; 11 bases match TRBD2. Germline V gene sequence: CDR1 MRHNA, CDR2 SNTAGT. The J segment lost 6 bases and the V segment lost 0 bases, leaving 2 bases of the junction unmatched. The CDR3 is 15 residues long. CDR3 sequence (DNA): TGTGCCAGCAGTGACTCTAGCGGGGGGGCCGATACGCAGTATTTT. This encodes CASSDSSGGADTQYF.

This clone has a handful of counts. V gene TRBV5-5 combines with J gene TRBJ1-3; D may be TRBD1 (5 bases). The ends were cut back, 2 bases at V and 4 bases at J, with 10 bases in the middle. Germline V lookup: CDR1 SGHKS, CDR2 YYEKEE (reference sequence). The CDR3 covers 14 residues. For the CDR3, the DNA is TGTGCCAGCAGCTTACAAGGGGTCGGAAACACCATATATTTT. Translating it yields CASSLQGVGNTIYF.

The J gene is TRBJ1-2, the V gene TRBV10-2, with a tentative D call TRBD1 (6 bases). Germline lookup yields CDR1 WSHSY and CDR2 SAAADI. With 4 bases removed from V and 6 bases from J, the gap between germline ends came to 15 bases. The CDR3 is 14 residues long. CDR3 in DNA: TGCGCCAGCAGTGGGGCCTTACAGGGAGATGGCTACACCTTC. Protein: CASSGALQGDGYTF.

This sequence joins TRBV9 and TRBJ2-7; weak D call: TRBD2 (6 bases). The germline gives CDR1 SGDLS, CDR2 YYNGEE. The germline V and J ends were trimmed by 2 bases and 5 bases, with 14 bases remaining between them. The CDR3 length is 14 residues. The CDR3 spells CASSVSGPPNEQYF. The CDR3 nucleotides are TGTGCCAGCAGCGTGAGCGGGCCCCCAAACGAGCAGTACTTC.

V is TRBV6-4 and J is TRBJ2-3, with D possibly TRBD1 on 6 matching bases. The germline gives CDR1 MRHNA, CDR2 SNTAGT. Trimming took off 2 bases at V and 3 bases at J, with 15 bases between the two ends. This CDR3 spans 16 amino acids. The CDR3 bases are TGTGCCAGCAGTGACGGGGGCCCCCCATGGACAGATACGCAGTATTTT. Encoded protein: CASSDGGPPWTDTQYF.

CDR3 DNA sequence: TGTGCCAGCAGCACTTGGGACAGCAGCACAGATACGCAGTATTTT. It is translated as CASSTWDSSTDTQYF. The chain uses TRBV27 and TRBJ2-3; 7 bases are a match to TRBD1. The CDR3 has 15 amino acids. Germline CDR1 MNHEY, CDR2 SMNVEV (reference sequence). V gave up 6 bases and J gave up 0 bases; unmatched junction bases: 6.

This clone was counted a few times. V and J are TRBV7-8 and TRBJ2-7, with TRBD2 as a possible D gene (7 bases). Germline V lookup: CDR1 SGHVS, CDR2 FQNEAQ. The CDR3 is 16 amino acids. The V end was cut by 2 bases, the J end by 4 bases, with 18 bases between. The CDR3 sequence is CASSLSSGGVGYEQYF. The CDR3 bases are TGTGCCAGCAGCTTAAGTTCGGGGGGCGTCGGGTACGAGCAGTACTTC.

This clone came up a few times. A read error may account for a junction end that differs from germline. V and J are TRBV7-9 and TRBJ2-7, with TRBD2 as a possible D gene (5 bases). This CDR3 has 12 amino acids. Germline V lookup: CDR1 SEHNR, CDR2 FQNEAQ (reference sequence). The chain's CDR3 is CSSAERLGEQYF. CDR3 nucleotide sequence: TGTTCCAGCGCGGAGCGGCTGGGGGAGCAGTACTTC.

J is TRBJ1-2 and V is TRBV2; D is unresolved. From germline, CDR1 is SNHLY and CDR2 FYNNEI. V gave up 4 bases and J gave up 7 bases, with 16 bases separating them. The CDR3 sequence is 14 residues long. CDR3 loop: CASSGTGVGTGYTF. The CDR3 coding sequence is TGTGCCAGCAGTGGGACGGGAGTTGGAACTGGCTACACCTTC. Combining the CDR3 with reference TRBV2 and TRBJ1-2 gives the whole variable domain EPEVTQTPSHQVTQMGQEVILRCVPISNHLYFYWYRQILGQKVEFLVSFYNNEISEKSEIFDDQFSVERPDGSNFTLKIRSTKLEDSAMYFCASSGTGVGTGYTFGSGTRLTVV.

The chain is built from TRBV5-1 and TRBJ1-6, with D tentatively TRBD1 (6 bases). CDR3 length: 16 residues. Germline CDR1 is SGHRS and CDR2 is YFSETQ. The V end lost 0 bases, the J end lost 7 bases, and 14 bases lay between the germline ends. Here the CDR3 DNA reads TGCGCCAGCAGCTTGGTAATAGGGGGTTCAAATTCACCCCTCCACTTT. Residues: CASSLVIGGSNSPLHF.

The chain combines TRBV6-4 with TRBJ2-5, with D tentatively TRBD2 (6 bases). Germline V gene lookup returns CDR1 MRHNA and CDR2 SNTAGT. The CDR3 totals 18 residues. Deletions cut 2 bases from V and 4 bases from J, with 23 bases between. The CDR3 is CASSDPRTTPVLVETQYF. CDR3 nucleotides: TGTGCCAGCAGTGACCCAAGGACTACCCCGGTTTTGGTAGAGACCCAGTACTTC.

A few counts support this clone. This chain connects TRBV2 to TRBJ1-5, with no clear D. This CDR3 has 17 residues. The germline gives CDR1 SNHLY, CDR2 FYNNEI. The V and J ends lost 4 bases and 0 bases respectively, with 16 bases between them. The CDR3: CASSGAAGSFSNQPQHF. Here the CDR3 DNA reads TGTGCCAGCAGTGGAGCGGCGGGCAGTTTTAGCAATCAGCCCCAGCATTTT. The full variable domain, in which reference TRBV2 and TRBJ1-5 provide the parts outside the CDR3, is EPEVTQTPSHQVTQMGQEVILRCVPISNHLYFYWYRQILGQKVEFLVSFYNNEISEKSEIFDDQFSVERPDGSNFTLKIRSTKLEDSAMYFCASSGAAGSFSNQPQHFGDGTRLSIL.

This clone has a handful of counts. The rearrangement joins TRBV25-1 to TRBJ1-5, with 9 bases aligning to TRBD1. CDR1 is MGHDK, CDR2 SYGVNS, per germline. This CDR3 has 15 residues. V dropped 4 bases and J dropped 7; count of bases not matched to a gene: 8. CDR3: CASSAPGQGWQPQHF. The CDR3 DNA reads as TGTGCCAGCAGTGCCCCGGGACAGGGATGGCAGCCCCAGCATTTT.

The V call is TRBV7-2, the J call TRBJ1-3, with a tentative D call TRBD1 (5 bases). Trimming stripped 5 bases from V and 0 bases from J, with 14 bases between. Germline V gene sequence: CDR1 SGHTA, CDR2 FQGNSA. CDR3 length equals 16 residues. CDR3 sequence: CASSPMDTNSGNTIYF. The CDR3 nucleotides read TGTGCCAGCAGCCCTATGGACACAAACTCTGGAAACACCATATATTTT.

The DNA of the CDR3 is TGTGCCAGCAGACCTAGCGGGAGTGGAGATACGCAGTATTTT. Translating gives CASRPSGSGDTQYF. The gene calls are TRBV28 and TRBJ2-3; 10 nucleotides align to TRBD2. Germline trimming cut 6 bases from V and 5 bases from J; bases unmatched to any gene: 5. There are 14 residues in the CDR3. Germline CDR1 is MDHEN and CDR2 is SYDVKM.

CDR3 sequence (DNA): TGCGCCAGCAGCATTGACAACTCTGGAAACACCATATATTTT. It codes for CASSIDNSGNTIYF. The rearrangement uses TRBV5-1 and TRBJ1-3; no definite D call. The CDR3 loop spans 14 amino acids. V was shortened by 4 bases and J by 0 bases, with 8 bases between the two germline ends. The germline V gene encodes CDR1 SGHRS and CDR2 YFSETQ. Looking up the rest from reference TRBV5-1 and TRBJ1-3 gives the full variable domain: KAGVTQTPRYLIKTRGQQVTLSCSPISGHRSVSWYQQTPGQGLQFLFEYFSETQRNKGNFPGRFSGRQFSNSRSEMNVSTLELGDSALYLCASSIDNSGNTIYFGEGSWLTVV.

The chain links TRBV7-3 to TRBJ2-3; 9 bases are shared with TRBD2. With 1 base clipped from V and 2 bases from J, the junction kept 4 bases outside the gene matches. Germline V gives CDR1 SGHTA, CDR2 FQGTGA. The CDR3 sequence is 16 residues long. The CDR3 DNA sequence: TGTGCCAGCAGCTTAATCGCTAGCGGGAACACAGATACGCAGTATTTT. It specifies CASSLIASGNTDTQYF.

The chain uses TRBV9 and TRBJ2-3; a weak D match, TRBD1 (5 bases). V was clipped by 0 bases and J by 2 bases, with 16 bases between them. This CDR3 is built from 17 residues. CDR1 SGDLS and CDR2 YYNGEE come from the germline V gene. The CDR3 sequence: CASSVVPFLGVTDTQYF. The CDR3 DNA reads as TGTGCCAGCAGCGTAGTCCCCTTTCTAGGGGTCACAGATACGCAGTATTTT.

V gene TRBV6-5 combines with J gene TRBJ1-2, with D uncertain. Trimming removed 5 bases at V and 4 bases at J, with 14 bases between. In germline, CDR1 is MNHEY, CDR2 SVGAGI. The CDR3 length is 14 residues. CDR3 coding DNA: TGTGCCAGCAGTGAAGACGTGCGGAGCTATGGCTACACCTTC. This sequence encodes CASSEDVRSYGYTF.

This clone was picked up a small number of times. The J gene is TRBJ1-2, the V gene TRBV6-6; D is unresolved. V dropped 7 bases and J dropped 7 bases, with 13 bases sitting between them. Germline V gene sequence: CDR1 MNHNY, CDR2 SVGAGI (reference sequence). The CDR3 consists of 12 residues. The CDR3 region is CASTPARGGYTF. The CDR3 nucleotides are TGTGCCAGCACCCCAGCCCGGGGTGGCTACACCTTC.

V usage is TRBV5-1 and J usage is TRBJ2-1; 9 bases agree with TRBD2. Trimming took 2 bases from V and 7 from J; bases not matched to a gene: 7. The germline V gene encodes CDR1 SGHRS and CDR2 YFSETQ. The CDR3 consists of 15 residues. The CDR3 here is CASSLAGGLGNEQFF. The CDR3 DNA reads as TGCGCCAGCAGCTTAGCGGGAGGATTGGGTAATGAGCAGTTCTTC.

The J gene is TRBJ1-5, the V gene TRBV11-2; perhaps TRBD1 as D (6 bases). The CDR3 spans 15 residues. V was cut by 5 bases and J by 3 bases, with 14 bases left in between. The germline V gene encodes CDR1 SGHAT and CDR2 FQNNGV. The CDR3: CASSEGGYANQPQHF. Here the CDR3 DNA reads TGTGCCAGCAGCGAGGGGGGGTATGCCAATCAGCCCCAGCATTTT.

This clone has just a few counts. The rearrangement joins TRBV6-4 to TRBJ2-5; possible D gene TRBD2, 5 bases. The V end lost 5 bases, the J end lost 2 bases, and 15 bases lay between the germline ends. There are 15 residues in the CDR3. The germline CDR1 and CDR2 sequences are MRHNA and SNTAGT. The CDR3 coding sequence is TGTGCCAGCAGTCAAAAAGCGGACCCACAAGAGACCCAGTACTTC. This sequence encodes CASSQKADPQETQYF.

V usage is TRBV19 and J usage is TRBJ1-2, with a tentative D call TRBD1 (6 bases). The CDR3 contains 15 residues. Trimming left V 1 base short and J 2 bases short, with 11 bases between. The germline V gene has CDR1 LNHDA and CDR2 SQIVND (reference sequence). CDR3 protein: CASSIGSGENYGYTF. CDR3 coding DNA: TGTGCCAGTAGTATAGGCTCAGGGGAAAACTATGGCTACACCTTC.